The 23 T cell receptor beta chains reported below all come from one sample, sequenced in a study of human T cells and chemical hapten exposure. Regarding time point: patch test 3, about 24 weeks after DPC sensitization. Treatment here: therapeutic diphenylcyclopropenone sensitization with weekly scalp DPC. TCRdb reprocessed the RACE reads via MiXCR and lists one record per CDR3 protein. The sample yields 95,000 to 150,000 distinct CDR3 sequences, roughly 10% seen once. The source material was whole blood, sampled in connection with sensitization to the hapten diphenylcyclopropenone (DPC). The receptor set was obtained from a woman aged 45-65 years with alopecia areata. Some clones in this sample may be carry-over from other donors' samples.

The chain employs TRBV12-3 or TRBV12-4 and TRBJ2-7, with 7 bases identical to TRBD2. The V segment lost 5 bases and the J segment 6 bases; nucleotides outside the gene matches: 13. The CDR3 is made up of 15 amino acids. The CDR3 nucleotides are TGTGCCAGCAGTACCCTAGCTCGCGGGAGCGCCGAGCAGTACTTC. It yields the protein CASSTLARGSAEQYF.

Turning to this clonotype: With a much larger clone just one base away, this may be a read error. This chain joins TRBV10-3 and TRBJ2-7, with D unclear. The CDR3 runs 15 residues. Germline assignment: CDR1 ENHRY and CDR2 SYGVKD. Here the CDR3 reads CAISGPPSSSDEQYF. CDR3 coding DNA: TGTGCCATCAGTGGCCCCCCATCGAGCTCCGACGAGCAGTACTTC.

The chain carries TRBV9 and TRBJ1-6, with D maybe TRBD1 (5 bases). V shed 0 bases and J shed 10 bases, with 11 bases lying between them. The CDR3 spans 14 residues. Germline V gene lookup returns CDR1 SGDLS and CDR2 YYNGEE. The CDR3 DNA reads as TGTGCCAGCAGCGTAGGGACCTCAGGGTCACCCCTCCACTTT. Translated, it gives CASSVGTSGSPLHF.

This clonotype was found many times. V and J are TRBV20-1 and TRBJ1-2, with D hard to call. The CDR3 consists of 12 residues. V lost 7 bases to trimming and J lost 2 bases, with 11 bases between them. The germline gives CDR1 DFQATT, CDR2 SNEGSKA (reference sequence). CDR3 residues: CSVRPENYGYTF. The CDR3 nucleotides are TGCAGTGTTCGGCCAGAGAACTATGGCTACACCTTC.

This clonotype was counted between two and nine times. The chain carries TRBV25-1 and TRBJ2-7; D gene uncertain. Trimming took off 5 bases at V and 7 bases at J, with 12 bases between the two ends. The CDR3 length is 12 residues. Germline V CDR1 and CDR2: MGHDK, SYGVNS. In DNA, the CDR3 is TGTGCCAGCAGTACTCCTGGCGATGAGCAGTACTTC. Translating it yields CASSTPGDEQYF.

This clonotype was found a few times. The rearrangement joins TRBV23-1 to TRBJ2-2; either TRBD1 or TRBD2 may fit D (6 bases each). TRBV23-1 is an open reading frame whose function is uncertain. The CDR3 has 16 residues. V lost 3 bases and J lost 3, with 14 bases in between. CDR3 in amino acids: CASSHPPGEDTGELFF. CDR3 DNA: TGCGCCAGCAGTCATCCTCCAGGGGAGGACACCGGGGAGCTGTTTTTT.

Here the CDR3 reads CASSPAVNTEAFF. Written as DNA, the CDR3 is TGTGCCAGCAGTCCCGCGGTGAACACTGAAGCTTTCTTT. The rearrangement uses TRBV27 and TRBJ1-1; unclear D gene. V lost 5 bases and J 0 bases, leaving 7 bases between the germline ends. The CDR3 consists of 13 residues. Per the germline V gene, CDR1 is MNHEY and CDR2 is SMNVEV (reference sequence).

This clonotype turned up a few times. CDR3: CASSYYLNTGELFF. CDR3 nucleotides: TGTGCCAGCAGTTACTACTTGAACACCGGGGAGCTGTTTTTT. The J gene is TRBJ2-2, the V gene TRBV6-5; D not certain. The CDR3 loop spans 14 amino acids. Germline CDR1 and CDR2: MNHEY and SVGAGI. V lost 1 base to trimming and J lost 1 base, with 4 bases between them.

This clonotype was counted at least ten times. As DNA, the CDR3 is TGTGCCAGCAGCCACAACACTGAAGCTTTCTTT. Translating it yields CASSHNTEAFF. The chain employs TRBV16 and TRBJ1-1, with D hard to call. Germline V CDR1 and CDR2: KGHSY, FQNENV. The CDR3 covers 11 residues. With 3 bases removed from V and 2 bases from J, the gap between germline ends came to 1 base.

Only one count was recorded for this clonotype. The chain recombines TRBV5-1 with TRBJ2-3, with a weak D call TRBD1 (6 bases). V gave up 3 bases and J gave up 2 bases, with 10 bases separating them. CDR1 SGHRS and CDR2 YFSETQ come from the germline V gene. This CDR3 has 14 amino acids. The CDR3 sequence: CASSSRQATDTQYF. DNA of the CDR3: TGCGCCAGCAGCTCTCGACAGGCCACAGATACGCAGTATTTT.

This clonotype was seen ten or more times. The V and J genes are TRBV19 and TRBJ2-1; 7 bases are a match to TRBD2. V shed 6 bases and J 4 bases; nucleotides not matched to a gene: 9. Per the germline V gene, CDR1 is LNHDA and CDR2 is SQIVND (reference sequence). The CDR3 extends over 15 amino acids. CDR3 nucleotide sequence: TGTGCCAGTAGCACCCGCGGGGGACCTTACAATGAGCAGTTCTTC. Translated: CASSTRGGPYNEQFF.

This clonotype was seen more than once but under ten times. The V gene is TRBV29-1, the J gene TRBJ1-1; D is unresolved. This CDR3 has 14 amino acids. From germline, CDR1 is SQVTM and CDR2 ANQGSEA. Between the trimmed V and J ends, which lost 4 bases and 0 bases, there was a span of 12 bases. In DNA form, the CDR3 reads TGCAGCGTTGCTCTCGACACACTGAACACTGAAGCTTTCTTT. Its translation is CSVALDTLNTEAFF.

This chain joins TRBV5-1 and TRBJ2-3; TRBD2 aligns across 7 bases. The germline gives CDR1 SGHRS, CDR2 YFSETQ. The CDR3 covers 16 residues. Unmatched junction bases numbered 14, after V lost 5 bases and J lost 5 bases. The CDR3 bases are TGCGCCAGCAGGATTTCCGGGACGGGGGGATTAGATACGCAGTATTTT. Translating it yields CASRISGTGGLDTQYF.

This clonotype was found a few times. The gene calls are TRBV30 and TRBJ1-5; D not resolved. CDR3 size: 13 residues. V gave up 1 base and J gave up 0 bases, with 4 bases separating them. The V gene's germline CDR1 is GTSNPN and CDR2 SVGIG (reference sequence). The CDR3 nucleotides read TGTGCCTGGAGTGCGGGTAGCAATCAGCCCCAGCATTTT. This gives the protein CAWSAGSNQPQHF.

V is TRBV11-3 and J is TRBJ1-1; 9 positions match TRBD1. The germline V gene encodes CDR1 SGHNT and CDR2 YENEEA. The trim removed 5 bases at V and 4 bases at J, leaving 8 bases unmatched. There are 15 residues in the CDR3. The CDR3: CASSTRTGETTEAFF. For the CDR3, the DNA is TGTGCCAGCAGCACGCGGACAGGGGAGACCACTGAAGCTTTCTTT.

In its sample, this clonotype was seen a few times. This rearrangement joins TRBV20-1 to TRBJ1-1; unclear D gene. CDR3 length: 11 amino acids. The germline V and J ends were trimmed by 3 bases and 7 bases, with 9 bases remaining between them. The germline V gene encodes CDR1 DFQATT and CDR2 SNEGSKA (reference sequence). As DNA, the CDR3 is TGCAGTGCTAGTCCGGGGAATGAAGCTTTCTTT. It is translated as CSASPGNEAFF.

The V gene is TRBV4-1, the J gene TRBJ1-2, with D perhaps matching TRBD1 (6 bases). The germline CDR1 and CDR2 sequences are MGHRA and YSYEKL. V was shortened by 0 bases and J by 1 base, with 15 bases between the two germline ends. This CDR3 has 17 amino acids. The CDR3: CASSQERGAGNNYGYTF. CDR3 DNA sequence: TGCGCCAGCAGCCAAGAGAGGGGGGCGGGTAATAACTATGGCTACACCTTC.

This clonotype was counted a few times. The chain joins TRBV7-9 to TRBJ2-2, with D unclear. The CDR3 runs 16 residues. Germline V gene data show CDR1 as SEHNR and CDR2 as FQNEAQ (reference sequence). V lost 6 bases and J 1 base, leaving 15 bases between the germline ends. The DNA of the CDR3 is TGTGCCAGCAGTCCTTCTGACGGTAGGAACACCGGGGAGCTGTTTTTT. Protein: CASSPSDGRNTGELFF.

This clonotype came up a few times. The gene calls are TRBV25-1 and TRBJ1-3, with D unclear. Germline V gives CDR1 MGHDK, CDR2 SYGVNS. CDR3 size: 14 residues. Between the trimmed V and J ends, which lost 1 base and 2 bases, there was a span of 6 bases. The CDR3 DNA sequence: TGTGCCAGCAGTGAATCCAGACCTGGAAACACCATATATTTT. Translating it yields CASSESRPGNTIYF.

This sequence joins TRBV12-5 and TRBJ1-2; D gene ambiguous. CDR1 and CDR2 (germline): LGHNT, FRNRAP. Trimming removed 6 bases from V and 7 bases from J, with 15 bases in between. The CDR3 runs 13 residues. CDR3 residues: CASGPLEQRGYTF. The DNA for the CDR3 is TGTGCTAGTGGCCCCCTTGAACAGCGTGGCTACACCTTC.

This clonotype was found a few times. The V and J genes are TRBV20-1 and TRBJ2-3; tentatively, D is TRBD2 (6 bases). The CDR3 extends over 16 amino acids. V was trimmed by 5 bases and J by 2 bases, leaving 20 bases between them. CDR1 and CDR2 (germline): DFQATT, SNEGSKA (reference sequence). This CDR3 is CSADVRLGSNTDTQYF. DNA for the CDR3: TGCAGTGCTGACGTGAGACTAGGGTCCAACACAGATACGCAGTATTTT.

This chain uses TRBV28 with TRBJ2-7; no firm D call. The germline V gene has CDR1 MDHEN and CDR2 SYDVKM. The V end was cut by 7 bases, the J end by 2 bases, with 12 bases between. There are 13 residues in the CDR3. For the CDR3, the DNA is TGTGCCAGCATCCAGGCATTTCCCTACGAGCAGTACTTC. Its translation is CASIQAFPYEQYF.

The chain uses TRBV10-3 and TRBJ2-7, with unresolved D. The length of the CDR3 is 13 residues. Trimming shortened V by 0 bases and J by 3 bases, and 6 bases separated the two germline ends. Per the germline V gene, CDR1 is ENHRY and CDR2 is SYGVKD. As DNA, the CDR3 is TGTGCCATCAGTGAGTCGACGGGCTACGAGCAGTACTTC. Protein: CAISESTGYEQYF.